Listed here are 26 T cell receptor beta chains from one sample, sequenced in a study of shared clonotypes between healthy human individuals. TCRdb keeps only in-frame clones here, not all; method: immunoSEQ multiplex PCR. Of 2 million to 2.5 million clones in the sample, around 95% were seen once. Sequencing was performed on naive CD4+ T cells sorted from blood. Subset given: CD45RA+ positively selected. Receptors were obtained from a man between 18 and 35 years old in good health.

J is TRBJ2-2 and V is TRBV29-1, with 8 positions matching TRBD2. In germline, CDR1 is SQVTM, CDR2 ANQGSEA. The V and J ends lost 5 bases and 4 bases, in that order; junction bases with no gene match: 9. The CDR3 loop spans 15 amino acids. The CDR3 loop reads CSVLPGGVFTGELFF. In DNA, the CDR3 is TGCAGCGTTCTCCCGGGAGGGGTATTCACCGGGGAGCTGTTTTTT.

The rearrangement joins TRBV9 to TRBJ2-7, with 15 bases lining up with TRBD2. V shed 4 bases, J shed 5 bases, and the junction held 7 bases outside the gene matches. The CDR3 covers 16 residues. Germline CDR1 reads SGDLS; CDR2 reads YYNGEE. The CDR3 region is CASSPRGLAGGNEQYF. The CDR3 DNA reads TGTGCCAGCAGCCCGAGGGGACTAGCGGGAGGAAACGAGCAGTACTTC.

The V gene is TRBV25-1, the J gene TRBJ2-2; a possible D gene is TRBD2 (6 bases). This CDR3 has 16 amino acids. Trimming left V 3 bases short and J 1 base short, with 12 bases between. The germline V gene has CDR1 MGHDK and CDR2 SYGVNS. DNA of the CDR3: TGTGCCAGCAGTGAGGGACTTATGGGGAACACCGGGGAGCTGTTTTTT. Translated, it gives CASSEGLMGNTGELFF.

The J gene is TRBJ2-2, the V gene TRBV2; D uncertain. This CDR3 is 15 amino acids long. Germline V CDR1 and CDR2: SNHLY, FYNNEI. Trimming left V 3 bases short and J 5 bases short, with 13 bases between. The CDR3 nucleotides read TGTGCCAGCAGTGAGTTGGCCCTGGGGACCGGGGAGCTGTTTTTT. Encoded protein: CASSELALGTGELFF.

As concerns this clone: Other DNA sequences of this sample code for an identical CDR3. The chain combines TRBV19 with TRBJ2-7, with 7 nucleotides matching TRBD1. The V gene's germline CDR1 is LNHDA and CDR2 SQIVND (reference sequence). CDR3 length: 14 residues. V was clipped by 5 bases and J by 1 base; unmatched bases: 5. The DNA of the CDR3 is TGTGCCAGTAGTCCCCGACAGGGTTCCTACGAGCAGTACTTC. Translating gives CASSPRQGSYEQYF.

This rearrangement joins TRBV6-1 to TRBJ2-3, with TRBD1 as a possible D gene (5 bases). Between the trimmed V and J ends, which lost 2 bases and 0 bases, there was a span of 12 bases. CDR3 length: 16 residues. Germline-derived CDR1 and CDR2 are MNHNS and SASEGT. CDR3 nucleotide sequence: TGTGCCAGCAGTGAATCGGCAGGGAAGAGCACAGATACGCAGTATTTT. Residues: CASSESAGKSTDTQYF.

The genes are TRBV7-2 and TRBJ2-7; perhaps TRBD2 as D (6 bases). The germline V gene encodes CDR1 SGHTA and CDR2 FQGNSA. There are 11 residues in the CDR3. The V and J ends lost 4 bases and 7 bases respectively, with 8 bases between them. CDR3 region: CASSSGLEQYF. The CDR3 DNA reads as TGTGCCAGCAGCTCCGGACTAGAGCAGTACTTC.

The rearrangement joins TRBV29-1 to TRBJ1-2; a possible D gene is TRBD1 (6 bases). The CDR3 consists of 14 residues. Deletions cut 1 base from V and 5 bases from J, with 14 bases between. Germline CDR1 is SQVTM and CDR2 is ANQGSEA. The CDR3 spells CSVEGGRGGYGYTF. The CDR3 coding sequence is TGCAGCGTTGAAGGGGGCAGGGGTGGATATGGCTACACCTTC.

The sample holds one count of this clone. This chain links TRBV6-1 with TRBJ1-1; D is unresolved. This CDR3 has 15 residues. Trimming took off 4 bases at V and 1 base at J, with 13 bases between the two ends. Germline-derived CDR1 and CDR2 are MNHNS and SASEGT. The CDR3 DNA reads TGTGCCAGCAGTGTCGAAGCCGGGAAGAACACTGAAGCTTTCTTT. This sequence encodes CASSVEAGKNTEAFF.

The rearrangement joins TRBV15 to TRBJ2-7; D unresolved. The germline CDR1 and CDR2 sequences are LNHNV and YYDKDF (reference sequence). V was clipped by 1 base and J by 2 bases, with 9 bases between them. The CDR3 totals 14 residues. This chain's CDR3 is CATSRVNRPYEQYF. The DNA for the CDR3 is TGTGCCACCAGCAGAGTTAACAGACCCTACGAGCAGTACTTC.

The chain carries TRBV11-2 and TRBJ1-4; TRBD1 matches at 8 bases. V lost 5 bases and J lost 5; bases outside the gene matches: 13. The CDR3 covers 17 residues. The germline CDR1 and CDR2 sequences are SGHAT and FQNNGV. Here the CDR3 reads CASSLGRYRTGNEKLFF. As DNA, the CDR3 is TGTGCCAGCAGCCTCGGCCGGTACCGGACAGGGAATGAAAAACTGTTTTTT.

The table lists this clone with a count of one. This chain uses TRBV10-3 with TRBJ1-2; 7 nucleotides agree with TRBD1. This CDR3 is 14 amino acids long. J gave up 2 bases and V 10 bases, and 10 bases lay outside the gene matches. Germline V gene data show CDR1 as ENHRY and CDR2 as SYGVKD. CDR3 sequence: CATKETGENYGYTF. The CDR3 DNA reads as TGTGCCACCAAAGAAACAGGGGAAAACTATGGCTACACCTTC.

As regards this clone: Other DNA sequences within the sample encode an identical CDR3. V and J are TRBV5-1 and TRBJ2-7, with unresolved D. Trimming stripped 0 bases from V and 0 bases from J, with 4 bases between. The CDR3 consists of 13 residues. Per the germline V gene, CDR1 is SGHRS and CDR2 is YFSETQ. CDR3 DNA sequence: TGCGCCAGCAGCTTGGCCAGCTCCTACGAGCAGTACTTC. It specifies CASSLASSYEQYF. Complete variable domain (other parts from reference TRBV5-1 and TRBJ2-7): KAGVTQTPRYLIKTRGQQVTLSCSPISGHRSVSWYQQTPGQGLQFLFEYFSETQRNKGNFPGRFSGRQFSNSRSEMNVSTLELGDSALYLCASSLASSYEQYFGPGTRLTVT.

The genes are TRBV28 and TRBJ1-1; D is unclear. Germline loops: CDR1 MDHEN, CDR2 SYDVKM. Trimming removed 1 base at V and 10 bases at J, with 10 bases between. The CDR3 has 12 amino acids. The CDR3: CASSLSGRGAFF. The CDR3 DNA is TGTGCCAGCAGTTTATCGGGCAGAGGAGCTTTCTTT.

The chain recombines TRBV7-9 with TRBJ2-3; D ambiguous. The CDR3 has 12 amino acids. The germline V gene has CDR1 SEHNR and CDR2 FQNEAQ (reference sequence). Trimming took off 0 bases at V and 6 bases at J, with 4 bases between the two ends. CDR3 sequence: CASSLAEDTQYF. The CDR3, as DNA: TGTGCCAGCAGCTTAGCTGAGGATACGCAGTATTTT.

The J gene is TRBJ1-1, the V gene TRBV18; D unclear. The CDR3 loop spans 15 amino acids. Trimming left V 3 bases short and J 4 bases short, with 15 bases between. CDR1 is KGHSH and CDR2 is LQKENI in the germline V gene. The CDR3 coding sequence is TGTGCCAGCTCACCGGAGGTAGTCGTTTCCACTGAAGCTTTCTTT. This codes for CASSPEVVVSTEAFF.

The chain uses TRBV29-1 and TRBJ2-7, with 8 nucleotides matching TRBD1. CDR1 and CDR2 (germline): SQVTM, ANQGSEA. CDR3 size: 15 residues. V lost 8 bases and J lost 1; bases outside the gene matches: 13. The CDR3 nucleotides are TGCAGCACGCGAGGTGGGACAGGACTTTCCTACGAGCAGTACTTC. Amino acid sequence: CSTRGGTGLSYEQYF.

The V call is TRBV4-1, the J call TRBJ2-3; 8 bases agree with TRBD2. Germline V CDR1 and CDR2: MGHRA, YSYEKL. V shed 1 base, J shed 3 bases, and the junction held 12 bases outside the gene matches. The CDR3 runs to 18 residues. CDR3 in amino acids: CASSQGPGGPLGTDTQYF. In DNA form, the CDR3 reads TGCGCCAGCAGCCAAGGCCCGGGGGGGCCTTTGGGTACAGATACGCAGTATTTT.

The V call is TRBV4-3, the J call TRBJ2-3, with 14 nucleotides matching TRBD2. V lost 1 base to trimming and J lost 5 bases; unmatched junction nucleotides: 8. CDR3 size: 18 residues. The germline gives CDR1 LGHNA, CDR2 YSLEER. The chain's CDR3 is CASSQASSGLAGVDTQYF. Written as DNA, the CDR3 is TGCGCCAGCAGCCAAGCATCTTCGGGACTAGCGGGAGTAGATACGCAGTATTTT.

The chain recombines TRBV5-1 with TRBJ2-6; D may correspond to TRBD1 or TRBD2 (5 bases each). Trimming took 7 bases from V and 0 from J, leaving 11 bases between them. Per germline, CDR1 SGHRS and CDR2 YFSETQ. The CDR3 has 15 amino acids. The CDR3 loop reads CASHAGSSGANVLTF. The CDR3 coding sequence is TGCGCCAGCCACGCAGGGAGCTCTGGGGCCAACGTCCTGACTTTC.

About this clone itself: The sample has other DNA sequences that encode this CDR3 too. The chain uses TRBV5-1 and TRBJ2-3; D not certain. The germline V gene has CDR1 SGHRS and CDR2 YFSETQ. V lost 0 bases to trimming and J lost 2 bases, with 10 bases between them. The CDR3 consists of 15 residues. CDR3 protein: CASSLALGNTDTQYF. DNA for the CDR3: TGCGCCAGCAGCTTGGCCCTAGGGAACACAGATACGCAGTATTTT.

The rearrangement uses TRBV30 and TRBJ1-2; 8 bases are a match to TRBD1. Germline assignment: CDR1 GTSNPN and CDR2 SVGIG (reference sequence). The CDR3 consists of 13 residues. The trim removed 3 bases at V and 4 bases at J, leaving 4 bases unmatched. The CDR3 nucleotides read TGTGCCTGGAGCGAGGGACAGGCCTATGGCTACACCTTC. The encoded protein is CAWSEGQAYGYTF.

This chain connects TRBV5-1 to TRBJ1-4, with no clear D. The CDR3 consists of 14 residues. V lost 4 bases, J lost 8 bases, and 15 bases lay in between. Germline CDR1 SGHRS, CDR2 YFSETQ. The CDR3 sequence is CASSPGNGYEKLFF. The CDR3 bases are TGCGCCAGCAGCCCAGGAAACGGGTACGAAAAACTGTTTTTT. Based on the CDR3 plus reference TRBV5-1 and TRBJ1-4, the full variable domain is KAGVTQTPRYLIKTRGQQVTLSCSPISGHRSVSWYQQTPGQGLQFLFEYFSETQRNKGNFPGRFSGRQFSNSRSEMNVSTLELGDSALYLCASSPGNGYEKLFFGSGTQLSVL.

Of note for this clone: Different DNA sequences within this sample yield the same CDR3. This chain connects TRBV28 to TRBJ1-5; TRBD1 might be the D (5 bases). Germline lookup yields CDR1 MDHEN and CDR2 SYDVKM. Deletions cut 2 bases from V and 0 bases from J, with 8 bases between. The CDR3 runs to 15 residues. CDR3 nucleotide sequence: TGTGCCAGCAGTTTAAGGGGCTATAGCAATCAGCCCCAGCATTTT. Translating it yields CASSLRGYSNQPQHF.

The chain is built from TRBV7-8 and TRBJ2-1; 8 bases match TRBD2. There are 15 residues in the CDR3. V lost 5 bases and J lost 5; bases outside the gene matches: 8. Looked up from germline, CDR1 is SGHVS and CDR2 is FQNEAQ. CDR3: CASSLRGGLDNEQFF. The CDR3 DNA sequence: TGTGCCAGCAGCCTACGGGGGGGGTTAGACAATGAGCAGTTCTTC.

As for this clone: At the DNA level, this CDR3 is encoded by other sequences in the same sample as well. This chain connects TRBV29-1 to TRBJ2-5, with D perhaps TRBD2 (7 bases). This CDR3 is 12 amino acids long. CDR1 SQVTM and CDR2 ANQGSEA come from the germline V gene. V was pared by 3 bases and J by 5 bases, with 10 bases between. The CDR3 bases are TGCAGCGTTGAGAGGGGGGGTGAGACCCAGTACTTC. This encodes CSVERGGETQYF.